This passage covers 19 T cell receptor beta chains from one sample sequenced in a study of T cells in AML relapse after transplant. Amplification used RNA template and a modified RACE PCR instead of multiplex PCR. TCRdb reprocessed the PCR reads with MiXCR, giving one entry per CDR3 protein. The repertoire holds some 3,500 distinct CDR3 sequences, with over 8.5% as singletons. Sequencing was performed on bone marrow, either the whole sample or a sorted T cell fraction (not recorded which), taken in complete remission. Every receptor here comes from a human donor who had a stem cell transplant for acute myeloid leukemia. Some T cells may originate from the graft donor.

By share, this clonotype ranks as medium-sized (0.01 to 0.1%). The chain uses TRBV27 and TRBJ1-1, with D possibly matching TRBD1 (6 bases). V gave up 6 bases and J gave up 1 base, with 12 bases separating them. This CDR3 has 14 amino acids. Looked up from germline, CDR1 is MNHEY and CDR2 is SMNVEV (reference sequence). CDR3 DNA sequence: TGTGCCAGCAGCGAGGGGGGACCGAACACTGAAGCTTTCTTT. Its translation: CASSEGGPNTEAFF.

In its sample, this clonotype is medium-sized. This chain joins TRBV29-1 and TRBJ2-3; 9 bases fit TRBD1. The V gene end was trimmed by 7 bases and the J gene end by 5 bases; junction bases not matched to a gene: 13. The CDR3 is 15 amino acids. Germline V CDR1 and CDR2: SQVTM, ANQGSEA. Here the CDR3 DNA reads TGCAGCGCTCTGCGAGGGACAGGGTGGATAGATACGCAGTATTTT. The encoded protein is CSALRGTGWIDTQYF.

This chain connects TRBV5-4 to TRBJ2-1; 10 nucleotides match TRBD1. Germline V gives CDR1 SGHNT, CDR2 YYREEE (reference sequence). The CDR3 spans 15 residues. V lost 3 bases and J lost 5; bases outside the gene matches: 5. The CDR3 sequence: CASSSPGTGDNEQFF. CDR3 nucleotides: TGTGCCAGCAGCTCCCCAGGGACAGGGGACAATGAGCAGTTCTTC.

Within the sample, this clonotype is medium-sized. This chain connects TRBV6-6 to TRBJ1-1, with a weak D call TRBD1 (5 bases). With 7 bases removed from V and 5 bases from J, the gap between germline ends came to 14 bases. The CDR3 covers 13 residues. CDR1 and CDR2 from the germline V gene are MNHNY and SVGAGI (reference sequence). The CDR3 sequence is CASMERRGTEAFF. In DNA, the CDR3 is TGTGCCAGCATGGAGCGGAGGGGAACTGAAGCTTTCTTT.

This clonotype is medium-sized. This chain uses TRBV4-1 with TRBJ2-2; TRBD2 agrees at 10 bases. Trimming at V came to 3 bases and at J to 0 bases, leaving 7 bases not matched to a gene. CDR3 length equals 18 residues. Germline V lookup: CDR1 MGHRA, CDR2 YSYEKL. DNA for the CDR3: TGCGCCAGCAGCCACCATGGACTAGCGGAAACGAACACCGGGGAGCTGTTTTTT. This translates into CASSHHGLAETNTGELFF.

This clonotype is deemed medium-sized. The V call is TRBV5-1, the J call TRBJ1-1; TRBD1 agrees at 8 bases. This CDR3 comprises 16 residues. V trimming: 4 bases; J trimming: 3 bases; junction bases outside the gene matches: 11. The germline CDR1 and CDR2 sequences are SGHRS and YFSETQ. CDR3: CASSEGSGGTDTEAFF. The DNA for the CDR3 is TGCGCCAGCAGCGAAGGATCAGGGGGCACCGACACTGAAGCTTTCTTT. Using reference TRBV5-1 and TRBJ1-1 for the parts outside the CDR3, the full variable domain is KAGVTQTPRYLIKTRGQQVTLSCSPISGHRSVSWYQQTPGQGLQFLFEYFSETQRNKGNFPGRFSGRQFSNSRSEMNVSTLELGDSALYLCASSEGSGGTDTEAFFGQGTRLTVV.

This clonotype is termed medium-sized. The CDR3 DNA sequence: TGTGCCGTAGGGGGGATAGCGGGGGGTTCCAATGAGCAGTTCTTC. Protein product: CAVGGIAGGSNEQFF. The V and J genes are TRBV6-5 and TRBJ2-1; 10 bases align to TRBD2. V gave up 11 bases and J gave up 6 bases; unmatched junction bases: 13. The length of the CDR3 is 15 residues. Germline V CDR1 and CDR2: MNHEY, SVGAGI.

This clonotype is labeled medium-sized. The chain employs TRBV27 and TRBJ1-3; D possibly corresponds to TRBD1 (5 bases). Trimming pared 8 bases from V and 2 bases from J, leaving 10 bases between. This CDR3 region has 13 residues. Per the germline V gene, CDR1 is MNHEY and CDR2 is SMNVEV (reference sequence). The CDR3 nucleotides are TGTGCCAGCCTAGACAGTACTGGAAACACCATATATTTT. Protein sequence: CASLDSTGNTIYF.

Judged by abundance, this clonotype is medium-sized (0.01 to 0.1%). The chain has TRBV12-3 or TRBV12-4 and TRBJ1-4; D unclear. CDR3 size: 14 residues. Trimming took off 3 bases at V and 6 bases at J, with 11 bases between the two ends. The CDR3 DNA is TGTGCCAGCAGTTTTCCCGACGGAGATGAAAAACTGTTTTTT. Translation gives CASSFPDGDEKLFF.

This clonotype is termed medium-sized. The chain joins TRBV4-3 to TRBJ2-3; TRBD2 matches at 8 bases. The J segment lost 1 base and the V segment lost 0 bases, leaving 3 bases of the junction unmatched. The CDR3 runs to 16 residues. Germline V CDR1 and CDR2: LGHNA, YSLEER. CDR3 coding DNA: TGCGCCAGCAGCCAAGATTTTAGCGGGGGCACAGATACGCAGTATTTT. Protein: CASSQDFSGGTDTQYF.

By sample fraction, this clonotype is medium-sized (0.01 to 0.1%). This rearrangement joins TRBV20-1 to TRBJ2-7; maybe TRBD2 (6 bases). CDR1 and CDR2 from the germline V gene are DFQATT and SNEGSKA (reference sequence). V dropped 4 bases and J dropped 0 bases, with 25 bases sitting between them. The CDR3 extends over 18 amino acids. Here the CDR3 reads CSAILGLAGPWLSYEQYF. The CDR3 DNA follows: TGCAGTGCTATTCTGGGACTGGCGGGGCCCTGGCTCTCCTACGAGCAGTACTTC.

The chain combines TRBV7-2 with TRBJ1-2; D uncertain. Germline CDR1 and CDR2: SGHTA and FQGNSA. Trimming took 4 bases from V and 6 from J, leaving 15 bases between them. This CDR3 comprises 14 residues. The CDR3, as DNA: TGTGCCAGCAGCTCCTCCACCGGAAACCATGGCTACACCTTC. Translating it yields CASSSSTGNHGYTF.

In its sample, this clonotype ranks as medium-sized. The chain is built from TRBV12-3 or TRBV12-4 and TRBJ2-1; D could derive from TRBD1 or TRBD2 (5 bases each). This CDR3 spans 15 amino acids. V lost 7 bases, J lost 3 bases, and 16 bases lay in between. The CDR3 sequence: CASTLGETDYNEQFF. In DNA, the CDR3 is TGTGCCAGCACCTTAGGGGAGACAGACTACAATGAGCAGTTCTTC.

By share, this clonotype counts as medium-sized. This chain uses TRBV28 with TRBJ2-2; possibly TRBD1 or TRBD2 for D (6 bases each). The CDR3 length is 16 residues. Germline values: CDR1 MDHEN, CDR2 SYDVKM. V shed 3 bases and J shed 1 base, with 12 bases lying between them. DNA of the CDR3: TGTGCCAGCAGTTTGTGGGGGGCAGAGAACACCGGGGAGCTGTTTTTT. The encoded protein is CASSLWGAENTGELFF.

This clonotype is medium-sized within its sample. The chain combines TRBV12-3 or TRBV12-4 with TRBJ2-3; TRBD1 matches at 7 bases. There are 15 residues in the CDR3. The junction had 9 bases not matched to a gene; V was cut back by 6 bases and J by 3 bases. For the CDR3, the DNA is TGTGCCAGCAGCTACAGGGGCCCGGAGACAGATACGCAGTATTTT. Amino acid sequence: CASSYRGPETDTQYF.

This clonotype was detected many times. The chain joins TRBV7-2 to TRBJ1-1, with TRBD1 as a possible D gene (5 bases). In germline, CDR1 is SGHTA, CDR2 FQGNSA. This CDR3 spans 14 amino acids. V was shortened by 5 bases and J by 7 bases, with 17 bases between the two germline ends. The CDR3 loop is CASSLSKGQFEAFF. The DNA for the CDR3 is TGTGCCAGCAGCCTCTCCAAGGGGCAGTTTGAAGCTTTCTTT.

This clonotype was seen many times. The chain links TRBV11-2 to TRBJ2-7, with D unclear. Germline CDR1 SGHAT, CDR2 FQNNGV. The CDR3 has 13 amino acids. Trimming shortened V by 5 bases and J by 6 bases, and 14 bases separated the two germline ends. The CDR3 spells CASSPGPRAEQYF. CDR3 DNA: TGTGCCAGCAGCCCCGGGCCTCGGGCCGAGCAGTACTTC. Variable domain in full (rest from reference TRBV11-2 and TRBJ2-7): EAGVAQSPRYKIIEKRQSVAFWCNPISGHATLYWYQQILGQGPKLLIQFQNNGVVDDSQLPKDRFSAERLKGVDSTLKIQPAKLEDSAVYLCASSPGPRAEQYFGPGTRLTVT.

In this sample, this clonotype is medium-sized. The genes are TRBV11-2 and TRBJ2-5; D not certain. The germline V gene has CDR1 SGHAT and CDR2 FQNNGV. The CDR3 runs to 15 residues. Trimming removed 1 base from V and 5 bases from J, with 14 bases in between. The DNA for the CDR3 is TGTGCCAGCAGCTTAGCCCAGAGCCTCACGGAGACCCAGTACTTC. It yields the protein CASSLAQSLTETQYF.

Within the sample, this clonotype is medium-sized (0.01 to 0.1%). V usage is TRBV11-2 and J usage is TRBJ1-2; TRBD1 agrees at 7 bases. CDR1 SGHAT and CDR2 FQNNGV come from the germline V gene. The CDR3 consists of 14 residues. Losses at the gene ends were 4 bases for V and 8 bases for J; bases not matched to a gene: 10. Here the CDR3 DNA reads TGTGCCAGCAGCTCCCACAGGGGATCTGGAGGCTACACCTTC. The encoded protein is CASSSHRGSGGYTF.